This passage covers 16 T cell receptor beta chains from one sample sequenced in a study of T-cell memory formation after mild COVID-19. Via MiXCR, TCRdb re-called the 5' RACE reads, giving one row per CDR3 protein. The table has 350,000 to 400,000 distinct CDR3 sequences, roughly 21% seen once. The sequenced sample consisted of PBMCs or a T cell subset sorted from them (not recorded which). All receptors derive from an adult woman who had mild COVID-19 (a few samples of this study predate the infection). Cell type and time point are not known.

This clonotype was found a few times. The chain is built from TRBV7-2 and TRBJ1-1, with D unclear. V lost 2 bases to trimming and J lost 3 bases, with 7 bases between them. Germline CDR1 and CDR2: SGHTA and FQGNSA. CDR3 length equals 13 residues. CDR3 nucleotides: TGTGCCAGCAGCTTAAGGAGGGACACTGAAGCTTTCTTT. It encodes CASSLRRDTEAFF.

At least ten counts were recorded for this clonotype. A junction end diverges from the germline sequence, so it may reflect a read error. The V call is TRBV5-1, the J call TRBJ2-3; D possibly uses TRBD1 or TRBD2 (6 bases each). The CDR3 runs 14 residues. Germline V CDR1 and CDR2: SGHRS, YFSETQ. The CDR3 sequence is CASSLGGTTDTQYF. CDR3 sequence (DNA): TGTGCCAGCAGCTTAGGGGGGACGACAGATACGCAGTATTTT.

This clonotype was seen repeatedly, ten times or more. The rearrangement joins TRBV5-4 to TRBJ2-3, with 10 bases lining up with TRBD2. This CDR3 has 15 amino acids. After removal of 2 bases from V and 1 base from J, the junction contained 1 base not matched to a gene. CDR1 and CDR2 from the germline V gene are SGHNT and YYREEE (reference sequence). The CDR3 here is CASSLSGGGTDTQYF. CDR3 DNA sequence: TGTGCCAGCAGCTTAAGCGGGGGGGGCACAGATACGCAGTATTTT.

This clonotype showed up just a few times. The chain is built from TRBV2 and TRBJ2-5, with D unclear. CDR1 SNHLY and CDR2 FYNNEI come from the germline V gene. The CDR3 is made up of 14 amino acids. Trimming removed 2 bases at V and 5 bases at J, with 12 bases between. This chain's CDR3 is CASSEWYGEETQYF. CDR3 coding DNA: TGTGCCAGCAGTGAATGGTACGGTGAGGAGACCCAGTACTTC. The complete variable domain, with remaining parts taken from reference TRBV2 and TRBJ2-5, reads EPEVTQTPSHQVTQMGQEVILRCVPISNHLYFYWYRQILGQKVEFLVSFYNNEISEKSEIFDDQFSVERPDGSNFTLKIRSTKLEDSAMYFCASSEWYGEETQYFGPGTRLLVL.

This clonotype turned up a few times. V usage is TRBV24-1 and J usage is TRBJ2-7, with TRBD1 matching 8 bases. Germline V gene data show CDR1 as KGHDR and CDR2 as SFDVKD. The CDR3 is 13 residues long. The V gene end was trimmed by 9 bases and the J gene end by 3 bases; junction bases not matched to a gene: 6. Here the CDR3 DNA reads TGTGCCACCCAGGGGGCAGGGGACTACGAGCAGTACTTC. Its translation: CATQGAGDYEQYF.

The chain combines TRBV20-1 with TRBJ2-1; D uncertain. V was clipped by 1 base and J by 13 bases, with 11 bases between them. The germline CDR1 and CDR2 sequences are DFQATT and SNEGSKA (reference sequence). This CDR3 contains 11 residues. The CDR3 spells CSARVSRAQFF. CDR3 sequence (DNA): TGCAGTGCTAGAGTGTCTAGGGCACAGTTCTTC.

This clonotype was observed at least ten times. V is TRBV5-6 and J is TRBJ2-1, with 7 bases that match TRBD2. The germline gives CDR1 SGHDT, CDR2 YYEEEE. V dropped 3 bases and J dropped 1; count of bases not matched to a gene: 1. The CDR3 consists of 14 residues. The CDR3 here is CASSSGGSYNEQFF. CDR3 DNA sequence: TGTGCCAGCAGCTCGGGGGGATCCTACAATGAGCAGTTCTTC. The variable domain in full, with the rest retrieved from reference TRBV5-6 and TRBJ2-1, is DAGVTQSPTHLIKTRGQQVTLRCSPKSGHDTVSWYQQALGQGPQFIFQYYEEEERQRGNFPDRFSGHQFPNYSSELNVNALLLGDSALYLCASSSGGSYNEQFFGPGTRLTVL.

The chain carries TRBV27 and TRBJ2-5; 7 bases are shared with TRBD1. Germline CDR1 reads MNHEY; CDR2 reads SMNVEV (reference sequence). Losses at the gene ends were 2 bases for V and 8 bases for J; bases not matched to a gene: 11. The CDR3 is made up of 15 amino acids. In DNA form, the CDR3 reads TGTGCCAGCAGTTTAAGGGGGCAGGGTCCGGGAACCCAGTACTTC. Translated: CASSLRGQGPGTQYF.

This clonotype occurred a few times. The chain couples TRBV20-1 to TRBJ2-1; D call uncertain. CDR1 and CDR2 (germline): DFQATT, SNEGSKA (reference sequence). V gave up 6 bases and J gave up 8 bases, with 8 bases separating them. CDR3 length: 10 amino acids. This CDR3 is CSAKHHEQFF. CDR3 coding DNA: TGCAGTGCCAAACACCATGAGCAGTTCTTC.

Only a few counts were recorded for this clonotype. The V and J genes are TRBV27 and TRBJ1-1; D possibly corresponds to TRBD1 (6 bases). Germline loops: CDR1 MNHEY, CDR2 SMNVEV (reference sequence). The CDR3 contains 13 residues. V shed 5 bases and J shed 6 bases, with 13 bases lying between them. The DNA of the CDR3 is TGTGCCAGCAGTAAAAACAGGGTCGCTGAAGCTTTCTTT. This codes for CASSKNRVAEAFF.

This rearrangement joins TRBV9 to TRBJ2-5, with TRBD2 matching over 11 bases. The germline gives CDR1 SGDLS, CDR2 YYNGEE. The length of the CDR3 is 16 residues. With 5 bases clipped from V and 5 bases from J, the junction kept 11 bases outside the gene matches. CDR3 residues: CASSGSSGGTRETQYF. The DNA for the CDR3 is TGTGCCAGCAGTGGTTCTAGCGGGGGGACGCGGGAGACCCAGTACTTC.

V gene TRBV27 combines with J gene TRBJ1-2; D is uncertain. The germline V gene encodes CDR1 MNHEY and CDR2 SMNVEV (reference sequence). The V end lost 6 bases, the J end lost 2 bases, and 7 bases lay between the germline ends. The length of the CDR3 is 12 residues. In DNA, the CDR3 is TGTGCCAGCAGCCGCGGGAACTATGGCTACACCTTC. It yields the protein CASSRGNYGYTF.

The rearrangement uses TRBV6-6 and TRBJ1-1, with D hard to call. The V gene's germline CDR1 is MNHNY and CDR2 SVGAGI (reference sequence). The CDR3 extends over 13 amino acids. V was cut by 2 bases and J by 13 bases, with 17 bases left in between. The CDR3 sequence is CASSYPGGPVGFF. DNA of the CDR3: TGTGCCAGCAGTTACCCGGGAGGACCTGTTGGTTTCTTT.

This chain links TRBV6-5 with TRBJ2-6, with D tentatively TRBD1 (6 bases). The germline gives CDR1 MNHEY, CDR2 SVGAGI. This CDR3 is 17 amino acids long. V was shortened by 0 bases and J by 2 bases, with 11 bases between the two germline ends. CDR3 sequence (DNA): TGTGCCAGCAGTTACTCGAGAGGGGGAACTGGGGCCAACGTCCTGACTTTC. Protein: CASSYSRGGTGANVLTF.

Comment on this clonotype: Relative to the germline gene, one junction end is altered; a read error may explain this. The rearrangement joins TRBV7-7 to TRBJ2-5; 11 nucleotides line up with TRBD2. The V gene's germline CDR1 is SSHAT and CDR2 FNYEAQ (reference sequence). The CDR3 consists of 16 residues. The CDR3 region is CASSLSGRASQETQYF. The CDR3 DNA reads as TGTGCTAGCAGCCTTAGCGGGAGGGCCTCACAAGAGACCCAGTACTTC.

This chain connects TRBV20-1 to TRBJ1-5, with TRBD1 as a possible D gene (5 bases). V was shortened by 3 bases and J by 4 bases, with 13 bases between the two germline ends. Germline CDR1 DFQATT, CDR2 SNEGSKA (reference sequence). The CDR3 has 14 amino acids. The CDR3 loop is CSASKGPQNQPQHF. The CDR3 DNA reads as TGCAGTGCTAGCAAGGGACCCCAGAATCAGCCCCAGCATTTT.